Each of the 25 T cell receptor beta chains below was sequenced from the same sample in a study of blood T cell repertoires in COVID-19. Libraries were prepared by immunoSEQ multiplex PCR; TCRdb keeps only in-frame clonotypes and omits some of them. The sample lists more than 100,000 clones; more than 80% were seen once. Source material: peripheral blood. The source of these receptors is a woman in her sixties or seventies with acute or convalescent COVID-19.

The table lists this clone with a count of one. As DNA, the CDR3 is TGCGCCAGCAGCTTGCAGAATTCACCCCTCCACTTT. This sequence encodes CASSLQNSPLHF. This chain joins TRBV5-1 and TRBJ1-6, with D hard to call. The ends were cut back, 1 base at V and 7 bases at J, with 3 bases in the middle. The germline CDR1 and CDR2 sequences are SGHRS and YFSETQ. This CDR3 is 12 amino acids long.

CDR3 sequence: CASSRTSASYNEQFF. The CDR3 DNA reads TGCGCCAGTTCTAGGACTAGCGCTTCCTACAATGAGCAGTTCTTC. The J gene is TRBJ2-1, the V gene TRBV5-1; TRBD2 agrees at 9 bases. V was clipped by 8 bases and J by 1 base; unmatched bases: 7. From germline, CDR1 is SGHRS and CDR2 YFSETQ. The CDR3 sequence is 15 residues long.

The chain couples TRBV6-4 to TRBJ1-1; maybe TRBD1 (6 bases). Trimming stripped 4 bases from V and 3 bases from J, with 15 bases between. Germline lookup yields CDR1 MRHNA and CDR2 SNTAGT. The CDR3 loop spans 15 amino acids. The CDR3 protein is CASSALRGGYTEAFF. CDR3 bases: TGTGCCAGCAGTGCCCTGCGGGGGGGCTACACTGAAGCTTTCTTT.

This chain uses TRBV2 with TRBJ2-1; D is ambiguous. V shed 8 bases and J shed 8 bases, with 16 bases lying between them. CDR1 and CDR2 (germline): SNHLY, FYNNEI. CDR3 size: 13 residues. Here the CDR3 DNA reads TGTGCCAGCCGCTACGTGGTTGGAGATGAGCAGTTCTTC. Its translation is CASRYVVGDEQFF. Full variable domain (remainder filled in from reference TRBV2 and TRBJ2-1): EPEVTQTPSHQVTQMGQEVILRCVPISNHLYFYWYRQILGQKVEFLVSFYNNEISEKSEIFDDQFSVERPDGSNFTLKIRSTKLEDSAMYFCASRYVVGDEQFFGPGTRLTVL.

The chain has TRBV4-1 and TRBJ1-3; 9 bases are shared with TRBD1. The germline gives CDR1 MGHRA, CDR2 YSYEKL. The length of the CDR3 is 18 residues. Unmatched junction bases numbered 6, after V lost 0 bases and J lost 0 bases. The CDR3: CASSQEWDRADSGNTIYF. The CDR3 DNA sequence: TGCGCCAGCAGCCAAGAGTGGGACAGGGCCGACTCTGGAAACACCATATATTTT.

V gene TRBV6-4 combines with J gene TRBJ2-1; 8 bases align to TRBD1. The trim removed 6 bases at V and 5 bases at J, leaving 3 bases unmatched. This CDR3 region has 13 residues. Germline values: CDR1 MRHNA, CDR2 SNTAGT. Here the CDR3 DNA reads TGTGCCAGCAGCTGGACAGGGAACAATGAGCAGTTCTTC. It translates to CASSWTGNNEQFF.

The J gene is TRBJ1-1, the V gene TRBV7-6; 12 nucleotides match TRBD1. Unmatched junction bases numbered 10, after V lost 1 base and J lost 4 bases. Per germline, CDR1 SGHVS and CDR2 FNYEAQ. The length of the CDR3 is 18 residues. The CDR3 loop reads CASSLVVGTGGMGTEAFF. CDR3 sequence (DNA): TGTGCCAGCAGCTTAGTGGTCGGGACAGGGGGCATGGGCACTGAAGCTTTCTTT.

This sequence joins TRBV5-6 and TRBJ1-1; 7 positions agree with TRBD1. Trimming cost V 1 base and J 0 bases; bases outside gene matches: 6. The germline gives CDR1 SGHDT, CDR2 YYEEEE. The CDR3 extends over 16 amino acids. In DNA, the CDR3 is TGTGCCAGCAGCTTGCCGAGTACAGGGGTGAACACTGAAGCTTTCTTT. It specifies CASSLPSTGVNTEAFF.

The rearrangement joins TRBV5-1 to TRBJ2-3; 7 bases map to TRBD1. Trimming took 4 bases from V and 1 from J; bases not matched to a gene: 6. The CDR3 extends over 15 amino acids. Germline V gene sequence: CDR1 SGHRS, CDR2 YFSETQ. The CDR3 is CASSPQGRGTDTQYF. The DNA of the CDR3 is TGCGCCAGCAGCCCACAGGGGCGAGGCACAGATACGCAGTATTTT.

This clone showed up just a few times. The chain is built from TRBV5-4 and TRBJ1-3; a weak D match, TRBD1 (5 bases). The CDR3 extends over 14 amino acids. Per germline, CDR1 SGHNT and CDR2 YYREEE (reference sequence). V shed 0 bases and J shed 4 bases, with 8 bases lying between them. The DNA for the CDR3 is TGTGCCAGCAGCTTGGGCAGGGCCGGAAACACCATATATTTT. This sequence encodes CASSLGRAGNTIYF.

The DNA for the CDR3 is TGTGCCAGCAGCCTCATGGACTCCCGTAGCTCCTACGAGCAGTACTTC. Its protein is CASSLMDSRSSYEQYF. This chain uses TRBV7-2 with TRBJ2-7; D might be TRBD2 (5 bases). Germline V lookup: CDR1 SGHTA, CDR2 FQGNSA. The CDR3 spans 16 residues. The V gene lost 5 bases and the J gene lost 0 bases, with 17 bases spanning the gap.

J is TRBJ2-3 and V is TRBV7-9; tentatively, D is TRBD2 (6 bases). V dropped 5 bases and J dropped 5 bases, with 14 bases sitting between them. Germline V lookup: CDR1 SEHNR, CDR2 FQNEAQ (reference sequence). CDR3 length equals 14 residues. Here the CDR3 reads CASSNRDFRDTQYF. The CDR3, as DNA: TGTGCCAGCAGCAACCGGGACTTCCGAGATACGCAGTATTTT.

This rearrangement joins TRBV5-1 to TRBJ2-3; TRBD2 aligns across 16 bases. V lost 7 bases, J lost 0 bases, and 8 bases stayed unmatched. CDR1 and CDR2 from the germline V gene are SGHRS and YFSETQ. CDR3 size: 18 residues. The CDR3 DNA reads TGCGCCAGCGGACGGGGACTAGCGGGAGGGCGGAGCACAGATACGCAGTATTTT. This codes for CASGRGLAGGRSTDTQYF.

V gene TRBV7-9 combines with J gene TRBJ2-3; no definite D call. V dropped 5 bases and J dropped 4 bases, with 4 bases sitting between them. The CDR3 spans 11 residues. The V gene's germline CDR1 is SEHNR and CDR2 FQNEAQ (reference sequence). CDR3 amino acids: CASSIADTQYF. The CDR3 DNA follows: TGTGCCAGCAGCATCGCAGATACGCAGTATTTT.

A remark on this clone: At one end the junction does not follow the germline gene, possibly because of a read error. The chain recombines TRBV9 with TRBJ1-1; 9 nucleotides line up with TRBD1. Germline loops: CDR1 SGDLS, CDR2 YYNGEE. The CDR3 consists of 15 residues. As DNA, the CDR3 is TGTGCCAGCAGCCCGGAAGGACAGGGGAGTCCCCGTTCTTTTTTT. Its translation: CASSPEGQGSPRSFF.

The rearrangement links TRBV28 to TRBJ1-2; 11 bases line up with TRBD1. This CDR3 has 15 residues. V was pared by 6 bases and J by 5 bases, with 8 bases of the junction left unmatched. Germline CDR1 is MDHEN and CDR2 is SYDVKM. The CDR3 reads CASRSGTGGVYGYTF. In DNA form, the CDR3 reads TGTGCCAGCAGGTCCGGGACAGGGGGGGTTTATGGCTACACCTTC.

This clone was seen just once. Here the CDR3 DNA reads TGTGCCAGCAGCGACATCACGAACACCGGGGAGCTGTTTTTT. Protein: CASSDITNTGELFF. The chain couples TRBV9 to TRBJ2-2; D is uncertain. The CDR3 loop spans 14 amino acids. Deletions cut 3 bases from V and 0 bases from J, with 6 bases between. Germline V gives CDR1 SGDLS, CDR2 YYNGEE. Full variable domain (missing parts from reference TRBV9 and TRBJ2-2): DSGVTQTPKHLITATGQRVTLRCSPRSGDLSVYWYQQSLDQGLQFLIQYYNGEERAKGNILERFSAQQFPDLHSELNLSSLELGDSALYFCASSDITNTGELFFGEGSRLTVL.

CDR3 coding DNA: TGTGCCAGCAGTTTCGAGGTAGACAATCAGCCCCAGCATTTT. Its translation is CASSFEVDNQPQHF. V is TRBV28 and J is TRBJ1-5; D is undetermined. V was shortened by 3 bases and J by 3 bases, with 9 bases between the two germline ends. This CDR3 spans 14 amino acids. Germline V gene data show CDR1 as MDHEN and CDR2 as SYDVKM.

The rearrangement joins TRBV6-5 to TRBJ1-1; 10 nucleotides agree with TRBD1. After removal of 7 bases from V and 6 bases from J, the junction contained 11 bases not matched to a gene. Germline CDR1 is MNHEY and CDR2 is SVGAGI. CDR3 size: 15 residues. The CDR3 nucleotides are TGTGCCAGCACCGAACCCGGGACAGGGGACGCTGAAGCTTTCTTT. This translates into CASTEPGTGDAEAFF.

The chain uses TRBV19 and TRBJ1-1; D remains unclear. The CDR3 is 15 amino acids. In germline, CDR1 is LNHDA, CDR2 SQIVND (reference sequence). Trimming took off 9 bases at V and 1 base at J, with 18 bases between the two ends. In nucleotides, the CDR3 is TGTGCCAGCCTATGGGAGCGGGCTGGGAACACTGAAGCTTTCTTT. Its protein product is CASLWERAGNTEAFF.

This chain's CDR3 is CASSQVTGQGRGEQYF. CDR3 sequence (DNA): TGTGCCAGCAGCCAAGTTACCGGACAGGGGCGTGGGGAGCAGTACTTC. The rearrangement links TRBV4-2 to TRBJ2-7; 9 bases line up with TRBD1. The germline V gene has CDR1 LGHNA and CDR2 YNFKEQ. This CDR3 is 16 amino acids long. V trimming: 1 base; J trimming: 7 bases; junction bases outside the gene matches: 11.

The chain is built from TRBV29-1 and TRBJ1-4; D is ambiguous. The CDR3 loop spans 14 amino acids. CDR1 is SQVTM and CDR2 is ANQGSEA in the germline V gene. V was cut by 7 bases and J by 3 bases, with 15 bases left in between. CDR3 amino acids: CSAGFPPANEKLFF. CDR3 bases: TGCAGCGCGGGGTTCCCTCCCGCTAATGAAAAACTGTTTTTT.

The chain uses TRBV27 and TRBJ2-7, with 9 bases that match TRBD2. Germline lookup yields CDR1 MNHEY and CDR2 SMNVEV (reference sequence). Losses at the gene ends were 0 bases for V and 9 bases for J; bases not matched to a gene: 6. The CDR3 extends over 14 amino acids. CDR3 in amino acids: CASSLSVAGEVQYV. CDR3 DNA: TGTGCCAGCAGTTTATCTGTAGCGGGAGAGGTGCAGTACGTC.

The chain carries TRBV15 and TRBJ1-5; 7 bases align to TRBD1. The CDR3 loop spans 15 amino acids. The germline CDR1 and CDR2 sequences are LNHNV and YYDKDF (reference sequence). With V trimmed by 7 bases and J by 0 bases, 6 bases remained unmatched. The CDR3 nucleotides are TGTGCCACCAAACCAGGGGGTGTTAGCAATCAGCCCCAGCATTTT. Its protein product is CATKPGGVSNQPQHF. Filled out from reference TRBV15 and TRBJ1-5, the complete variable domain reads DAMVIQNPRYQVTQFGKPVTLSCSQTLNHNVMYWYQQKSSQAPKLLFHYYDKDFNNEADTPDNFQSRRPNTSFCFLDIRSPGLGDTAMYLCATKPGGVSNQPQHFGDGTRLSIL.

The rearrangement links TRBV10-3 to TRBJ1-2; tentative D call: TRBD1 (5 bases). Germline-derived CDR1 and CDR2 are ENHRY and SYGVKD. Trimming removed 7 bases from V and 8 bases from J, with 14 bases in between. There are 12 residues in the CDR3. The CDR3 region has the DNA TGTGCCATCACACCGGGGGAAGGAGGCTACACCTTC. It is translated as CAITPGEGGYTF.